This T cell receptor beta chain was recovered during a study of OX40 agonist ivuxolimab in advanced cancers. Germline values: CDR1 SGDLS, CDR2 YYNGEE. J gave up 4 bases and V 4 bases, and 6 bases lay outside the gene matches. This CDR3 is built from 14 residues. TCRdb's table, derived via immunoSEQ multiplex PCR, lists solely in-frame clones and lacks some. The table has some 64,000 clones, around 90% seen once. The sequence was collected from an adult with an advanced solid tumor such as melanoma, head and neck, liver or kidney cancer. Sample: CD4+ or CD8+ T cells sorted from blood, taken in a trial of the OX40 agonist ivuxolimab. This chain connects TRBV9 to TRBJ2-7; 9 nucleotides align to TRBD1. This CDR3 is CASSTGGAGYEQYF. CDR3 DNA sequence: TGTGCCAGCAGCACAGGGGGCGCGGGTTACGAGCAGTACTTC.